This TCR beta chain is drawn from a study of T cells in Graves' hyperthyroidism and ophthalmopathy. With regard to this clonotype: Its specificity is not known.

General study results and limits: Ophthalmopathy got predicted by the model a median approximately 6.3 months before its onset.

CDR3 length equals 14 residues. Trimming pared 5 bases from V and 7 bases from J, leaving 15 bases between. CDR1 and CDR2 from the germline V gene are DFQATT and SNEGSKA (reference sequence). Researchers took RNA transcripts and amplified the TCR beta CDR3 regions from them. In the first-round RT-PCR of the TCR CDR3, the HTBI primer set was used. TCRdb redid the calling of the multiplex PCR reads with MiXCR, one entry per CDR3 protein. The sample consists of 800,000 or so distinct CDR3 sequences, more than 30% of them appearing once. Recently diagnosed hyperthyroidism of less than 2 months' duration affected patients aged 18 to 65. PBMCs stemmed from less than 13 ml fresh peripheral blood.

J is TRBJ1-6 and V is TRBV20-1; TRBD1 is a possible D gene (5 bases). The TCR was taken from a man younger than 30 with Graves' hyperthyroidism. Sequencing was carried out using blood. The CDR3 DNA follows: TGCAGTGCTTGGGGGTGGGGGGGGAATTCACCCCTCCACTTT. Its translation: CSAWGWGGNSPLHF.